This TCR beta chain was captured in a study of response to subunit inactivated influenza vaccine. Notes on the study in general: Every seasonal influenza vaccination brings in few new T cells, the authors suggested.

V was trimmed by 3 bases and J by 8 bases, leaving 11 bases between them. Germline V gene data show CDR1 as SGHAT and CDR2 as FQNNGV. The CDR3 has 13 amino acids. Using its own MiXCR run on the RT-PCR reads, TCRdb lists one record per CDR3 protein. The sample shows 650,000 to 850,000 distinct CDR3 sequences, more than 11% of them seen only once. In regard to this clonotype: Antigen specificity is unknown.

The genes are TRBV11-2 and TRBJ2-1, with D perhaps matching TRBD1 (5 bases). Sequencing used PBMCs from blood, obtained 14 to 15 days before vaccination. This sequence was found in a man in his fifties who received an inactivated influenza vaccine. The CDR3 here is CASSLDVGDEQFF. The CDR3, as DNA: TGTGCCAGCAGCTTGGACGTAGGGGATGAGCAGTTCTTC.